The text below deals with one TCR beta chain. Antigen specificity is unknown. Within the sample, other DNA sequences also encode this same CDR3. The material for each subset, its genomic DNA, was split evenly across several immunoSEQ plates. Source study methods: Sequence data from immunoSEQ were junction-only and lacked quality scores; consequently, filtering differed. Sequencing was performed with immunoSEQ multiplex PCR; in TCRdb, only in-frame clones are kept and a portion is missing. For V, J and clone size, that table is used; D and trimming come from the DNA. Found here are under 2,000,000 clones, approximately 95% of them singletons; the top ten hold approximately 1%. The entry originates in a study of shared clonotypes between healthy human individuals. General study points: Against clonotypes common to all four donors, non-shared ones had lower generation probabilities.

V gave up 3 bases and J gave up 3 bases; unmatched junction bases: 3. Germline-derived CDR1 and CDR2 are MNHEY and SMNVEV (reference sequence). CDR3 length: 15 amino acids. CD45RO negativity and positive selection for CCR7 defined naive CD8 cells, a population that excluded terminally differentiated effector memory CD45RA+ cells. Material for sequencing was naive CD8+ T cells sorted from blood. The receptor's source is a man aged 18 to 30 in good health. The chain carries TRBV27 and TRBJ1-5, with TRBD1 matching over 9 bases. CDR3 in DNA: TGTGCCAGCAGTTTGGGGACAGGGAACAATCAGCCCCAGCATTTT. As protein: CASSLGTGNNQPQHF.